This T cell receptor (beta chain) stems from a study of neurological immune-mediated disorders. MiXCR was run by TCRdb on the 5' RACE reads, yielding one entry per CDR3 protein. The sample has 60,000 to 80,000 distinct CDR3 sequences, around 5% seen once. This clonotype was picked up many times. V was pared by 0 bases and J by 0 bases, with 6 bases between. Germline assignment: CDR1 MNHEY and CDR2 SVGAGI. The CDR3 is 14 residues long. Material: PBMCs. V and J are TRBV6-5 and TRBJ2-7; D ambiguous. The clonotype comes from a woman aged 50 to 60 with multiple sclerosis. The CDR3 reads CASSYSTSSYEQYF. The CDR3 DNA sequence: TGTGCCAGCAGTTACTCAACCAGCTCCTACGAGCAGTACTTC.